These T cell receptor beta chains were read from a single sample in a study of OX40 agonist ivuxolimab in advanced cancers. Clones were sequenced by immunoSEQ multiplex PCR, and TCRdb holds only the in-frame ones, with some missing. The table shows tens of thousands of clones, with about nine tenths occurring only once. The sequencing here drew on CD4+ or CD8+ T cells sorted from blood, taken in a trial of the OX40 agonist ivuxolimab. The origin of the receptors is an adult with an advanced solid tumor such as melanoma, head and neck, liver or kidney cancer. The CDR3 runs from the conserved cysteine through the conserved F or W. Fields, in order: J gene, V gene, clone size, D gene, CDR3 protein, CDR3 DNA. D genes are given only for firm matches. Some rows mark clone size as missing; the rest say once, few, many or name a class of expanded clone.

TRBJ2-7 | TRBV9 | . | . | CASSVSSGAYEQYF | TGTGCCAGCAGCGTATCGTCAGGGGCCTACGAGCAGTACTTC
TRBJ2-3 | TRBV19 | . | . | CASRYSTDTQYF | TGTGCCAGTAGATACAGCACAGATACGCAGTATTTT
TRBJ2-1 | TRBV7-6 | . | TRBD2 | CASSLESSGSSSYNEQFF | TGTGCCAGCAGCTTGGAGTCTAGCGGGAGCAGCTCCTACAATGAGCAGTTCTTC
TRBJ2-5 | TRBV6-5 | . | TRBD2 | CASSFGGRAGETQYF | TGTGCCAGCAGTTTCGGCGGGAGAGCGGGGGAGACCCAGTACTTC
TRBJ2-1 | TRBV16 | . | TRBD2 | CASSLSGIYNEQFF | TGTGCCAGCAGCCTTAGCGGGATCTACAATGAGCAGTTCTTC
TRBJ2-5 | TRBV5-4 | once | . | CASSFEGGRVQYF | TGTGCCAGCAGCTTCGAGGGGGGTCGGGTCCAGTACTTC
TRBJ1-2 | TRBV6-5 | . | . | CASSYLGQGYGYTF | TGTGCCAGCAGTTACTTAGGGCAGGGGTATGGCTACACCTTC
TRBJ1-3 | TRBV19 | . | . | CASSIVAPGNGNTIYF | TGTGCCAGTAGTATAGTGGCCCCTGGGAACGGAAACACCATATATTTT
TRBJ2-1 | TRBV7-9 | . | . | CASSFTNEQFF | TGTGCCAGCAGCTTCACCAATGAGCAGTTCTTC
TRBJ2-3 | TRBV19 | . | TRBD1 | CASSVRTGLRDTQYF | TGTGCCAGTAGTGTCCGGACAGGGTTGCGTGATACGCAGTATTTT
TRBJ1-4 | TRBV2 | . | . | CASNSRGEKLFF | TGTGCCAGCAACTCGAGGGGCGAAAAACTGTTTTTT
TRBJ1-5 | TRBV18 | . | TRBD1 | CASSPQAGGDQPQHF | TGTGCCAGCTCACCACAGGCAGGGGGGGATCAGCCCCAGCATTTT
TRBJ2-7 | TRBV28 | . | . | CASSTGTRNEQYF | TGTGCCAGCAGTACCGGGACCCGGAACGAGCAGTACTTC
TRBJ2-2 | TRBV19 | . | TRBD2 | CASSSRLAGSNTGELFF | TGTGCCAGTAGTTCAAGACTAGCGGGATCGAACACCGGGGAGCTGTTTTTT
TRBJ1-1 | TRBV19 | once | . | CASSMGGQRSPEAFF | TGTGCCAGTAGTATGGGGGGGCAACGGTCCCCTGAAGCTTTCTTT
TRBJ2-3 | TRBV15 | . | . | CATSRDGRGSSDTQYF | TGTGCCACCAGCAGAGATGGTCGGGGGAGCTCAGATACGCAGTATTTT
TRBJ1-4 | TRBV5-5 | . | . | CASSLSSSGADEKLFF | TGTGCCAGCAGCTTGTCTTCTTCGGGGGCTGATGAAAAACTGTTTTTT
TRBJ1-1 | TRBV2 | few | . | CASNRVSAEAFF | TGTGCCAGCAACAGGGTTTCTGCTGAAGCTTTCTTT
TRBJ2-7 | TRBV4-2 | . | . | CASSQGGTLYEQYF | TGTGCCAGCAGCCAAGGCGGGACTCTCTACGAGCAGTACTTC
TRBJ2-7 | TRBV5-1 | . | TRBD2 | CASSPGTSGKGWYF | TGCGCCAGCAGCCCCGGGACTAGCGGGAAGGGCTGGTACTTC
TRBJ2-3 | TRBV6-5 | . | TRBD2 | CASTLVASGTQYF | TGTGCCAGCACCTTAGTGGCTAGCGGGACGCAGTATTTT
TRBJ2-5 | TRBV11-1 | once | TRBD1 | CASSSDRVETQYF | TGTGCCAGCAGCTCGGACAGGGTCGAGACCCAGTACTTC
TRBJ2-7 | TRBV18 | . | TRBD1 | CASSPPIDRGEQYF | TGTGCCAGCTCACCACCCATCGACAGGGGCGAGCAGTACTTC
TRBJ1-5 | TRBV10-3 | . | TRBD1 | CAISHGQGSNQPQHF | TGTGCCATCAGCCACGGACAGGGCAGCAATCAGCCCCAGCATTTT
TRBJ2-3 | TRBV9 | . | TRBD2 | CASSVASGRAVEADTQYF | TGTGCCAGCAGCGTAGCTAGCGGGAGGGCGGTAGAGGCAGATACGCAGTATTTT
TRBJ2-7 | TRBV29-1 | . | TRBD2 | CSVEGDQRESPYEQYF | TGCAGCGTTGAAGGGGATCAGCGGGAGTCACCTTACGAGCAGTACTTC
TRBJ2-3 | TRBV5-1 | . | . | CASNPRAGTGTDTQYF | TGCGCCAGCAACCCCCGGGCGGGAACAGGGACAGATACGCAGTATTTT
TRBJ1-6 | TRBV5-1 | . | . | CASSLDWHRASPLHF | TGCGCCAGCAGCTTGGATTGGCACAGGGCATCACCCCTCCACTTT
TRBJ1-2 | TRBV7-3 | . | . | CASSFDGKANYGYTF | TGTGCCAGCAGCTTCGATGGAAAAGCTAACTATGGCTACACCTTC
TRBJ1-3 | TRBV29-1 | . | . | CSVGVGTGNTIYF | TGCAGCGTTGGGGTAGGGACTGGGAACACCATATATTTT
TRBJ1-1 | TRBV6-6 | . | . | CASSRGWMNTEAFF | TGTGCCAGCAGCCGCGGGTGGATGAACACTGAAGCTTTCTTT
TRBJ2-7 | TRBV27 | . | TRBD2 | CASSRLAGGSSYEQYF | TGTGCCAGCAGCAGACTAGCGGGAGGGAGCTCCTACGAGCAGTACTTC
TRBJ2-3 | TRBV19 | few | . | CASSLGSNTDTQYF | TGTGCCAGTAGTTTGGGATCCAACACAGATACGCAGTATTTT
TRBJ1-1 | TRBV6-6 | . | . | CASSYSPGNTEAFF | TGTGCCAGCAGTTACTCTCCAGGGAACACTGAAGCTTTCTTT
TRBJ1-4 | TRBV7-8 | . | . | CASSLSPQGFGVTEKLFF | TGTGCCAGCAGCTTAAGCCCCCAGGGGTTCGGCGTCACTGAAAAACTGTTTTTT
TRBJ1-5 | TRBV7-6 | . | . | CASSLDRTQPQHF | TGTGCCAGCAGCCTTGACAGGACACAGCCCCAGCATTTT
TRBJ1-5 | TRBV11-2 | . | . | CASSPSPGNQPQHF | TGTGCCAGCAGCCCGAGCCCAGGCAATCAGCCCCAGCATTTT
TRBJ2-2 | TRBV28 | . | . | CATQNPVPGVNTGELFF | TGTGCCACCCAAAACCCCGTACCGGGAGTGAACACCGGGGAGCTGTTTTTT
TRBJ2-3 | TRBV7-3 | . | TRBD2 | CASSPGGAGEDTQYF | TGTGCCAGCAGCCCCGGGGGAGCGGGAGAAGATACGCAGTATTTT
TRBJ1-3 | TRBV6-5 | . | . | CASSYDSAAGNTIYF | TGTGCCAGCAGTTACGACTCGGCGGCTGGAAACACCATATATTTT
TRBJ2-7 | TRBV6-1 | . | TRBD2 | CASSEGNSGSSYEQYF | TGTGCCAGCAGTGAAGGGAATAGCGGGAGCTCCTACGAGCAGTACTTC
TRBJ2-1 | TRBV10-2 | . | . | CASSDLGLTSSYNEQFF | TGCGCCAGCAGTGACCTCGGACTGACTAGCTCCTACAATGAGCAGTTCTTC
TRBJ2-3 | TRBV4-1 | . | . | CASSRGWSGSTDTQYF | TGCGCCAGCAGCCGTGGGTGGAGCGGGAGCACAGATACGCAGTATTTT
TRBJ2-3 | TRBV7-9 | . | . | CASSFSLADTQYF | TGTGCCAGCAGCTTCTCCCTAGCGGATACGCAGTATTTT
TRBJ2-5 | TRBV9 | once | TRBD2 | CASSAVSAGTSGRETQYF | TGTGCCAGCAGCGCCGTTTCGGCCGGGACTAGCGGGAGAGAGACCCAGTACTTC
TRBJ2-7 | TRBV5-1 | . | TRBD2 | CASRAGTNYEQYF | TGCGCCAGCAGGGCTGGGACTAACTACGAGCAGTACTTC
TRBJ2-2 | TRBV12-5 | . | . | CASGGSLGELFF | TGTGCTAGTGGGGGCAGCCTCGGGGAGCTGTTTTTT
TRBJ2-5 | TRBV7-8 | . | TRBD2 | CASSSGLAGRETQYF | TGTGCCAGCAGCTCAGGACTAGCGGGAAGGGAGACCCAGTACTTC
TRBJ2-1 | TRBV20-1 | . | . | CSAHRDWEQFF | TGCAGTGCTCACAGGGACTGGGAGCAGTTCTTC
TRBJ1-2 | TRBV6-5 | . | TRBD1 | CASSWDSIYGYTF | TGTGCCAGCAGCTGGGACAGTATCTATGGCTACACCTTC
TRBJ2-5 | TRBV18 | . | . | CASSPVQETQYF | TGTGCCAGCTCACCGGTACAAGAGACCCAGTACTTC
TRBJ1-5 | TRBV11-2 | . | . | CASSVGRNSNQPQHF | TGTGCCAGCAGCGTAGGACGGAATAGCAATCAGCCCCAGCATTTT
TRBJ2-7 | TRBV19 | . | TRBD2 | CASSNPSGGTYEQYF | TGTGCCAGTAGTAATCCTTCGGGAGGAACCTACGAGCAGTACTTC